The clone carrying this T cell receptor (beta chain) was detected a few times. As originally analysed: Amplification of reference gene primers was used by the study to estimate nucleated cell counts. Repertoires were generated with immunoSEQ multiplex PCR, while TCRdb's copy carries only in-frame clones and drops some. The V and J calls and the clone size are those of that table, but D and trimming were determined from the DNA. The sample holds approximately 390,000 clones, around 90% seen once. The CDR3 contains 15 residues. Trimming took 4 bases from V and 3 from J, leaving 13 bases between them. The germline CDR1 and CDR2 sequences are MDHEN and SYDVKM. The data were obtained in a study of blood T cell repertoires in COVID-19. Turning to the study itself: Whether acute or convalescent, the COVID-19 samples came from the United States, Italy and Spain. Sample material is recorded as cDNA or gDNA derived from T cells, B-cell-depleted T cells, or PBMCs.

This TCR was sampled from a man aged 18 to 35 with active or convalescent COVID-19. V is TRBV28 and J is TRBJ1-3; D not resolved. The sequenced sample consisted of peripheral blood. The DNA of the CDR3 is TGTGCCAGCAGTTCCTACGGACTTGATGGAAACACCATATATTTT. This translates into CASSSYGLDGNTIYF.